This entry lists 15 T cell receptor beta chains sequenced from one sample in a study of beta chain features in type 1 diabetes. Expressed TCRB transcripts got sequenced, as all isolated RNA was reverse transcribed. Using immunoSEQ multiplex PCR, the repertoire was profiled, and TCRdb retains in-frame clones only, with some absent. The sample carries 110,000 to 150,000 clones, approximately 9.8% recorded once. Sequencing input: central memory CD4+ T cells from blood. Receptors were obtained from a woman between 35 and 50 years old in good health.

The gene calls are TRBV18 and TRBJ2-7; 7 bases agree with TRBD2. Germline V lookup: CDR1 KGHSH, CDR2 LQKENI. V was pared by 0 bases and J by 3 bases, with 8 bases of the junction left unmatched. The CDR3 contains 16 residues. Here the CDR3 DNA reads TGTGCCAGCTCACCACCTTCGAGCGGGGCGCTCTACGAGCAGTACTTC. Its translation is CASSPPSSGALYEQYF.

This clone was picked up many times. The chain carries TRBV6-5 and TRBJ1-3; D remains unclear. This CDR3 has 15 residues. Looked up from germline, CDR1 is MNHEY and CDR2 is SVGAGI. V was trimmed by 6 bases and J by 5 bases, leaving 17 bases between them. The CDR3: CASRATELARNTIYF. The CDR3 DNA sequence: TGTGCCAGCAGAGCTACAGAGTTGGCGAGAAACACCATATATTTT.

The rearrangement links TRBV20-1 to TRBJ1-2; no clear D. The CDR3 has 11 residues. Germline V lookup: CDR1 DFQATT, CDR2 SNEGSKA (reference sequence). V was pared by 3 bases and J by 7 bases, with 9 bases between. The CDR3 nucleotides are TGCAGTGCTAGGAGGGAGGGTGGCTACACCTTC. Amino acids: CSARREGGYTF.

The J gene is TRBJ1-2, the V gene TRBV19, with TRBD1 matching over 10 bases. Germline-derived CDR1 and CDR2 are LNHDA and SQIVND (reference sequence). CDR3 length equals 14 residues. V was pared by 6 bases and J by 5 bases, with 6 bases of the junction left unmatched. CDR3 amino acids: CASRQPGQGYGYTF. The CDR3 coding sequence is TGTGCCAGTAGACAACCGGGACAGGGGTATGGCTACACCTTC.

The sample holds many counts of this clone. Here the CDR3 reads CASSLSWGTHNTGELFF. DNA for the CDR3: TGTGCCAGCAGCTTAAGTTGGGGGACACATAACACCGGGGAGCTGTTTTTT. This sequence joins TRBV11-2 and TRBJ2-2; D possibly corresponds to TRBD1 (6 bases). Trimming shortened V by 2 bases and J by 2 bases, and 15 bases separated the two germline ends. Germline CDR1 reads SGHAT; CDR2 reads FQNNGV. This CDR3 is 17 amino acids long.

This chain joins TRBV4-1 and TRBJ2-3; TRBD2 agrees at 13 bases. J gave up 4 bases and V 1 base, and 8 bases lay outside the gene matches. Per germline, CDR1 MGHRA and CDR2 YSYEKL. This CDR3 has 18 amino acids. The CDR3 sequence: CASSQVALAGGSADTQYF. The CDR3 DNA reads TGCGCCAGCAGCCAAGTGGCACTAGCGGGGGGGAGCGCAGATACGCAGTATTTT.

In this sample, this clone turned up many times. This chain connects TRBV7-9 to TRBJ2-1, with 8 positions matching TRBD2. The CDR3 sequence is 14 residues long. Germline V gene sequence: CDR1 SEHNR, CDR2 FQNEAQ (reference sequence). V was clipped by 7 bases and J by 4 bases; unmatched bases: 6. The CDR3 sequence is CASIHSGAYNEQFF. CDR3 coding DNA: TGTGCCAGCATCCATAGCGGGGCTTACAATGAGCAGTTCTTC.

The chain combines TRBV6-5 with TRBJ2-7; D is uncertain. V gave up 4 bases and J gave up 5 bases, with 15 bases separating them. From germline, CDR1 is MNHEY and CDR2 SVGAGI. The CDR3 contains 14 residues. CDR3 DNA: TGTGCCAGCAGTTCTCTAACATGGAGACACGAGCAGTACTTC. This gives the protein CASSSLTWRHEQYF.

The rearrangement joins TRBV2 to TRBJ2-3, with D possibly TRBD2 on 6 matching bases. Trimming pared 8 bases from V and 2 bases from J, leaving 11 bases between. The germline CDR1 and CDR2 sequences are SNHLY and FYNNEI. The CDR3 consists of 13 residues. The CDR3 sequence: CASAGRATDTQYF. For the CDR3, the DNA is TGTGCCAGCGCGGGACGAGCCACAGATACGCAGTATTTT.

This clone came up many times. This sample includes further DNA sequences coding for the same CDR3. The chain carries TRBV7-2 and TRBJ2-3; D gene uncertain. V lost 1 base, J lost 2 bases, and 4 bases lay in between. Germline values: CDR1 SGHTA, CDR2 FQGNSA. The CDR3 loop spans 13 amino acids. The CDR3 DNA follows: TGTGCCAGCAGCTTAGTCCACACAGATACGCAGTATTTT. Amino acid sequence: CASSLVHTDTQYF.

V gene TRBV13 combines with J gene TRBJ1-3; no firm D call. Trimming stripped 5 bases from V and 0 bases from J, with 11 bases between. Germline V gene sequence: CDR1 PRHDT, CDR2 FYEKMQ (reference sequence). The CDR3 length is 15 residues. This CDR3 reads CASSPGQVSGNTIYF. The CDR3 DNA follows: TGTGCCAGCAGCCCTGGCCAGGTCTCTGGAAACACCATATATTTT. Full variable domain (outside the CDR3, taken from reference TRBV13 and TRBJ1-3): AAGVIQSPRHLIKEKRETATLKCYPIPRHDTVYWYQQGPGQDPQFLISFYEKMQSDKGSIPDRFSAQQFSDYHSELNMSSLELGDSALYFCASSPGQVSGNTIYFGEGSWLTVV.

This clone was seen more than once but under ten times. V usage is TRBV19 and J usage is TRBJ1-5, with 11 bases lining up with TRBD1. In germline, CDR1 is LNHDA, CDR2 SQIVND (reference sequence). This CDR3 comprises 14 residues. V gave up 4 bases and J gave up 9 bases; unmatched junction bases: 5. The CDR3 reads CASSRGQGARPQHF. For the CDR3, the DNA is TGTGCCAGTAGTAGAGGACAGGGGGCAAGGCCCCAGCATTTT.

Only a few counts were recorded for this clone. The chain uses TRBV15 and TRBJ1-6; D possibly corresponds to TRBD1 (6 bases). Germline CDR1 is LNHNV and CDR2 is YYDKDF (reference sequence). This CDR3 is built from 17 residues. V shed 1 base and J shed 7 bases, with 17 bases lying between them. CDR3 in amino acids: CATSRAWQDSSNSPLHF. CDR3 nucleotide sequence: TGTGCCACCAGCAGAGCATGGCAGGACAGTTCCAATTCACCCCTCCACTTT.

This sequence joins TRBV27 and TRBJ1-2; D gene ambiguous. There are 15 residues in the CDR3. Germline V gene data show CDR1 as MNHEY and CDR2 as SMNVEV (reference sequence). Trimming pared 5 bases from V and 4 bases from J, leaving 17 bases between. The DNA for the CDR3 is TGTGCCAGCAGTCCGGGAAAAGAGTCAGGCTATGGCTACACCTTC. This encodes CASSPGKESGYGYTF.

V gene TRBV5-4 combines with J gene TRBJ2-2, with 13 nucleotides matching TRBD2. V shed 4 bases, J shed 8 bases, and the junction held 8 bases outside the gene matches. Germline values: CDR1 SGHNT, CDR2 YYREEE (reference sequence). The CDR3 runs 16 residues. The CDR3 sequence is CASSRLAGGPQGELFF. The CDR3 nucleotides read TGTGCCAGCAGCCGACTAGCGGGGGGTCCTCAGGGGGAGCTGTTTTTT.